A selection of T cell receptor beta chains follows, all from one sample in a study of blood T cells in healthy people across ages. Each CDR3 protein is one row after TCRdb ran MiXCR on the 5' RACE reads. The sample consists of about 1.5 million distinct CDR3 sequences, roughly 40% of them appearing once. Sequenced material: blood. The origin of the receptors is a woman between 18 and 30 years old in good health. Both conserved end residues are trimmed from each CDR3. Each record gives: J gene, V gene, CDR3 protein.

TRBJ2-1 | TRBV20-1 | SASPPNEQF
TRBJ2-7 | TRBV4-1 | TSRGAGPVYEQY
TRBJ1-1 | TRBV4-1 | ASSQGGGEAGAF
TRBJ2-7 | TRBV12-3/TRBV12-4 | ASSTRDGHYYEQY
TRBJ1-5 | TRBV2 | ASSAQVDQPQH
TRBJ2-3 | TRBV5-1 | ASSIGTDASTDTQY
TRBJ1-6 | TRBV30 | AWSTGTGVASYNSPLH
TRBJ2-5 | TRBV5-1 | ASSSTGLLQETQY
TRBJ2-1 | TRBV20-1 | SAQRLAGGPYNEQF
TRBJ2-1 | TRBV11-1 | ASSFSGGAQNEQF
TRBJ2-3 | TRBV20-1 | SANDPKFADTQY
TRBJ2-7 | TRBV5-5 | ASSLVLRGSYEQY
TRBJ2-1 | TRBV10-2 | ASRMGLAGDGEQF
. | TRBV9 | ASSVDPGAYEQY
TRBJ2-5 | TRBV4-1 | ASSGFGSGQETQY
TRBJ2-1 | TRBV29-1 | SVWGGNLYNEQF
TRBJ2-3 | TRBV5-1 | ASSFPESADTQY
TRBJ2-1 | TRBV7-9 | ASSSRGSGSYNEQF
TRBJ2-5 | TRBV9 | ASSVGPLGTQY
TRBJ2-7 | TRBV9 | ASSVELRGGEQY
TRBJ2-1 | TRBV7-9 | ASSPDGLAGAVDEQF
. | TRBV4-1 | ASRGDSLWVAEQY
TRBJ2-1 | TRBV11-1 | ASSPGWPNNEQF
TRBJ2-7 | TRBV27 | ASSLSAGGYYEQY
TRBJ2-1 | TRBV7-9 | ASSTSPLAGEQF
TRBJ1-5 | TRBV20-1 | SAREGYMSNQPQH
TRBJ2-1 | TRBV20-1 | SDGGVGSEQF
TRBJ2-5 | TRBV6-2/TRBV6-3 | ASYKTSGETQY
TRBJ2-5 | TRBV12-3/TRBV12-4 | ASSNRGVQETQY
TRBJ2-2 | TRBV11-2 | ACGERGGLTGELF
TRBJ2-3 | TRBV20-1 | SAHDGGFGTDTQY
TRBJ2-1 | TRBV4-1 | ASSQDPVDNEQF
TRBJ2-2 | TRBV27 | ASSVAGGPGELF
TRBJ1-6 | TRBV3-1 | ASSQGGTGGSNSPLH
TRBJ2-7 | TRBV12-3/TRBV12-4 | ASSVGGTSGRSEQY
TRBJ1-2 | TRBV6-6 | ASSFDRASGYT
TRBJ2-3 | TRBV5-1 | ASKEALGTDTQY
. | TRBV2 | ASSEAGQDGSEQY
TRBJ2-3 | TRBV6-1 | ASRPGISTDTQY
TRBJ2-5 | TRBV3-1 | ASSQALGLQETQY
TRBJ2-1 | TRBV14 | ASSPGGANEQF
TRBJ2-5 | TRBV28 | ASSMALQPAVQY
TRBJ2-1 | TRBV11-1 | ASSLIGFDEQF
TRBJ2-3 | TRBV7-6 | ASSFSGGSGNIDTQY
TRBJ1-2 | TRBV3-1 | ASSQGGRVGGYT
TRBJ2-7 | TRBV10-3 | AISEELAGPYEQY